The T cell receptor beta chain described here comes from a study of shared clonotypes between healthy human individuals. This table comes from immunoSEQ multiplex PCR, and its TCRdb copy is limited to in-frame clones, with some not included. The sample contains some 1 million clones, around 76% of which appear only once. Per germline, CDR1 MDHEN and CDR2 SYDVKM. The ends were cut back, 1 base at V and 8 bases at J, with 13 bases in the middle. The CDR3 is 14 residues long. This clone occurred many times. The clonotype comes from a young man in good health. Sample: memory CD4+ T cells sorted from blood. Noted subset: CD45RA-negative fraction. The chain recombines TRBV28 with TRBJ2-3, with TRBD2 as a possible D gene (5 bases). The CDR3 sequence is CASSLSPEAGTQYF. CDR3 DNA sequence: TGTGCCAGCAGTTTATCTCCCGAGGCGGGTACGCAGTATTTT.